Each of the 26 T cell receptor beta chains below was sequenced from the same sample in a study of control samples from healthy donors and cancer patients. Measured with immunoSEQ multiplex PCR; TCRdb has only the in-frame clones, and not every one. The sample includes about 94,000 clones, 85% to 90% of them seen just once. The sample taken for sequencing was blood. Receptors originate from a woman in her 50s in good health.

V and J are TRBV20-1 and TRBJ1-2; D is possibly TRBD1 (6 bases). This CDR3 region has 11 residues. V was shortened by 1 base and J by 8 bases, with 8 bases between the two germline ends. Germline assignment: CDR1 DFQATT and CDR2 SNEGSKA (reference sequence). CDR3 amino acids: CSARAGAGYTF. The CDR3 nucleotides read TGCAGTGCTAGAGCAGGGGCCGGCTACACCTTC.

This sequence joins TRBV5-1 and TRBJ2-7; possible D gene TRBD1, 5 bases. The germline V gene encodes CDR1 SGHRS and CDR2 YFSETQ. This CDR3 is 16 amino acids long. The V end lost 3 bases, the J end lost 2 bases, and 18 bases lay between the germline ends. CDR3 protein: CASSSEAAGFTYEQYF. In DNA form, the CDR3 reads TGCGCCAGCAGCTCTGAAGCCGCAGGGTTCACCTACGAGCAGTACTTC.

The chain carries TRBV2 and TRBJ1-2, with no clear D. Trimming removed 0 bases at V and 3 bases at J, with 11 bases between. This CDR3 has 15 amino acids. Per germline, CDR1 SNHLY and CDR2 FYNNEI. CDR3 bases: TGTGCCAGCAGTGAAGCGCTTAGCAGGCACTATGGCTACACCTTC. Residues: CASSEALSRHYGYTF.

In nucleotides, the CDR3 is TGTGCCAGCATATCAACATCAAACTCAAAAAGAGGCAATCAGCCCCAGCATTTT. Encoded protein: CASISTSNSKRGNQPQHF. The V call is TRBV6-4, the J call TRBJ1-5; no firm D call. Germline V gene sequence: CDR1 MRHNA, CDR2 SNTAGT. The CDR3 covers 18 residues. Trimming removed 7 bases at V and 2 bases at J, with 24 bases between.

This chain uses TRBV18 with TRBJ1-3; 8 bases map to TRBD1. CDR1 is KGHSH, CDR2 LQKENI, per germline. This CDR3 is 17 amino acids long. The V gene end was trimmed by 0 bases and the J gene end by 0 bases; junction bases not matched to a gene: 4. CDR3 residues: CASSPPSGGVSGNTIYF. In nucleotides, the CDR3 is TGTGCCAGCTCACCACCCTCAGGGGGCGTCTCTGGAAACACCATATATTTT.

This chain links TRBV19 with TRBJ2-2; 8 bases are a match to TRBD1. Per germline, CDR1 LNHDA and CDR2 SQIVND (reference sequence). CDR3 size: 14 residues. V gave up 1 base and J gave up 6 bases; unmatched junction bases: 1. The CDR3 DNA sequence: TGTGCCAGTAGTATAGCAGGGGGCCCCGGGGAGCTGTTTTTT. It translates to CASSIAGGPGELFF.

J is TRBJ2-5 and V is TRBV19; no clear D gene. The germline gives CDR1 LNHDA, CDR2 SQIVND (reference sequence). The V end was cut by 3 bases, the J end by 9 bases, with 14 bases between. The CDR3 spans 13 residues. The CDR3 sequence is CASSMGSIGSQYF. Written as DNA, the CDR3 is TGTGCCAGTAGTATGGGCTCAATTGGGTCCCAGTACTTC.

This clone has a single count. The genes are TRBV6-2 or TRBV6-3 and TRBJ2-7; 9 positions agree with TRBD1. This CDR3 contains 17 residues. Trimming took 6 bases from V and 3 from J; bases not matched to a gene: 15. Germline V gives CDR1 MNHEY, CDR2 SVGEGT. The CDR3 loop is CASSKMAGTGNIYEQYF. The CDR3 DNA sequence: TGTGCCAGCAGCAAAATGGCGGGGACAGGGAACATCTACGAGCAGTACTTC.

V is TRBV6-5 and J is TRBJ2-7, with TRBD2 matching 7 bases. V lost 6 bases to trimming and J lost 7 bases; unmatched junction nucleotides: 9. CDR1 and CDR2 (germline): MNHEY, SVGAGI. There are 13 residues in the CDR3. The CDR3 DNA follows: TGTGCCAGCAGCGTCGGGGGGACCGTGGAGCAGTACTTC. Translating it yields CASSVGGTVEQYF.

This clone turned up a few times. The genes are TRBV11-3 and TRBJ2-7, with D possibly matching TRBD2 (6 bases). The germline gives CDR1 SGHNT, CDR2 YENEEA. The CDR3 runs to 12 residues. Trimming took 5 bases from V and 6 from J, leaving 11 bases between them. The CDR3 DNA follows: TGTGCCAGCAGCCCATTGGAGGGCGAGCAGTACTTC. Protein: CASSPLEGEQYF.

The J gene is TRBJ2-7, the V gene TRBV19; D ambiguous. Per the germline V gene, CDR1 is LNHDA and CDR2 is SQIVND (reference sequence). V dropped 5 bases and J dropped 0 bases, with 11 bases sitting between them. This CDR3 has 14 amino acids. DNA for the CDR3: TGTGCCAGTAGTCCTGACCTTATCTCCTACGAGCAGTACTTC. This codes for CASSPDLISYEQYF.

The chain employs TRBV18 and TRBJ2-7; D could derive from TRBD1 or TRBD2 (5 bases each). Trimming pared 1 base from V and 5 bases from J, leaving 18 bases between. Germline CDR1 is KGHSH and CDR2 is LQKENI. The CDR3 is 16 residues long. The CDR3 region has the DNA TGTGCCAGCTCACCACAGAGTGGGACGAGGATTGACGAGCAGTACTTC. Translated: CASSPQSGTRIDEQYF. The full variable domain, with the rest looked up from reference TRBV18 and TRBJ2-7, is NAGVMQNPRHLVRRRGQEARLRCSPMKGHSHVYWYRQLPEEGLKFMVYLQKENIIDESGMPKERFSAEFPKEGPSILRIQQVVRGDSAAYFCASSPQSGTRIDEQYFGPGTRLTVT.

Points on this clone: Other DNA sequences in the same sample also yield this CDR3. CDR3 DNA: TGTGCCAGCAGCTTACGGGGGACGACAGATACGCAGTATTTT. Protein sequence: CASSLRGTTDTQYF. The V and J genes are TRBV7-3 and TRBJ2-3; a weak D match, TRBD2 (6 bases). CDR1 and CDR2 (germline): SGHTA, FQGTGA. CDR3 size: 14 residues. Trimming left V 2 bases short and J 3 bases short, with 9 bases between.

The chain uses TRBV5-1 and TRBJ1-2, with D uncertain. Trimming left V 2 bases short and J 7 bases short, with 9 bases between. Per germline, CDR1 SGHRS and CDR2 YFSETQ. This CDR3 contains 12 residues. CDR3 region: CASSFRSSGYTF. CDR3 coding DNA: TGCGCCAGCAGCTTTCGCTCTAGTGGCTACACCTTC.

This clone has only a few counts. The chain couples TRBV13 to TRBJ2-1, with D perhaps given as TRBD1 or TRBD2 (7 bases each). With 0 bases removed from V and 7 bases from J, the gap between germline ends came to 13 bases. The length of the CDR3 is 15 residues. Germline CDR1 reads PRHDT; CDR2 reads FYEKMQ (reference sequence). CDR3: CASSLGPQGGNEQFF. CDR3 in DNA: TGTGCCAGCAGCTTAGGCCCTCAGGGGGGGAATGAGCAGTTCTTC.

The chain joins TRBV5-1 to TRBJ2-2; 7 bases line up with TRBD2. CDR1 and CDR2 (germline): SGHRS, YFSETQ. The CDR3 consists of 15 residues. The ends lost 0 bases at V and 3 bases at J; junction bases unmatched: 2. DNA of the CDR3: TGCGCCAGCAGCTTGGGCGGGGGTGACACCGGGGAGCTGTTTTTT. Its translation is CASSLGGGDTGELFF.

The J gene is TRBJ1-2, the V gene TRBV28; D may be TRBD1 (5 bases). The length of the CDR3 is 13 residues. Per the germline V gene, CDR1 is MDHEN and CDR2 is SYDVKM. Trimming pared 4 bases from V and 6 bases from J, leaving 12 bases between. The CDR3 DNA sequence: TGTGCCAGCAGTTACGGACAAGATAATGGCTACACCTTC. It codes for CASSYGQDNGYTF.

This chain uses TRBV10-3 with TRBJ1-5; D uncertain. CDR3 size: 13 residues. CDR1 ENHRY and CDR2 SYGVKD come from the germline V gene. The germline V and J ends were trimmed by 5 bases and 0 bases, with 5 bases remaining between them. CDR3 coding DNA: TGTGCCATCAGTCTGGATAGCAATCAGCCCCAGCATTTT. Amino acids: CAISLDSNQPQHF.

The chain is built from TRBV7-9 and TRBJ2-3; 11 positions agree with TRBD2. The CDR3 has 16 residues. Germline V gene sequence: CDR1 SEHNR, CDR2 FQNEAQ (reference sequence). The V segment lost 4 bases and the J segment 0 bases; nucleotides outside the gene matches: 3. The CDR3 reads CASSSRTSGSTDTQYF. CDR3 nucleotide sequence: TGTGCCAGCAGCTCGCGGACTAGCGGGAGCACAGATACGCAGTATTTT.

On this clone: The germline gene is not matched at one end of the junction; a read error may be the cause. DNA for the CDR3: TGTGCCACCAGTGACGGGGGTTGGGGGGAGCGGTTCTTC. Residues: CATSDGGWGERFF. The chain has TRBV24-1 and TRBJ2-1, with a tentative D call TRBD2 (6 bases). Germline V gene sequence: CDR1 KGHDR, CDR2 SFDVKD. The CDR3 runs to 13 residues.

The chain employs TRBV4-1 and TRBJ2-5; D gene unclear. Germline V gene lookup returns CDR1 MGHRA and CDR2 YSYEKL. Trimming took 1 base from V and 2 from J, leaving 11 bases between them. The CDR3 sequence is 15 residues long. CDR3 DNA sequence: TGCGCCAGCAGCCAAGGTCGGACCAGGCAAGAGACCCAGTACTTC. Translated: CASSQGRTRQETQYF.

The chain couples TRBV4-1 to TRBJ2-7; D is perhaps TRBD1 or TRBD2 (5 bases each). Germline CDR1 MGHRA, CDR2 YSYEKL. This CDR3 spans 15 amino acids. Trimming took 0 bases from V and 0 from J, leaving 9 bases between them. In nucleotides, the CDR3 is TGCGCCAGCAGCCAAGATCCGGGGCGCTCCTACGAGCAGTACTTC. Encoded protein: CASSQDPGRSYEQYF.

This chain links TRBV11-3 with TRBJ2-3, with 7 bases fitting TRBD2. J was trimmed by 9 bases and V by 4 bases; bases with no gene match: 7. Looked up from germline, CDR1 is SGHNT and CDR2 is YENEEA. The CDR3 loop spans 13 amino acids. CDR3 amino acids: CASSSFAGDTQYF. CDR3 in DNA: TGTGCCAGCAGCTCCTTCGCGGGAGACACGCAGTATTTT.

The V and J genes are TRBV6-2 or TRBV6-3 and TRBJ1-5; D remains ambiguous. This CDR3 contains 17 residues. CDR1 is MNHEY, CDR2 SVGEGT, per germline. V was cut by 2 bases and J by 0 bases, with 14 bases left in between. CDR3 nucleotides: TGTGCCAGCAGTTACAATTCAGGTGGATATAGCAATCAGCCCCAGCATTTT. This translates into CASSYNSGGYSNQPQHF.

Concerning this clone: This CDR3 is also generated by other DNA sequences in the sample. This chain joins TRBV27 and TRBJ2-5; TRBD1 is a possible D gene (7 bases). The CDR3 sequence is 15 residues long. Deletions cut 2 bases from V and 3 bases from J, with 13 bases between. Germline V lookup: CDR1 MNHEY, CDR2 SMNVEV (reference sequence). The CDR3 region has the DNA TGTGCCAGCAGTTTAAGGGGGCGGGGAAAAGAGACCCAGTACTTC. This gives the protein CASSLRGRGKETQYF.

This clone was counted between two and nine times. CDR3 bases: TGTGCCAGCAGCTTAGACGGACGGACCACAGATACGCAGTATTTT. Protein sequence: CASSLDGRTTDTQYF. This chain links TRBV11-3 with TRBJ2-3; D uncertain. CDR1 and CDR2 from the germline V gene are SGHNT and YENEEA. The CDR3 sequence is 15 residues long. V was clipped by 0 bases and J by 2 bases, with 9 bases between them.